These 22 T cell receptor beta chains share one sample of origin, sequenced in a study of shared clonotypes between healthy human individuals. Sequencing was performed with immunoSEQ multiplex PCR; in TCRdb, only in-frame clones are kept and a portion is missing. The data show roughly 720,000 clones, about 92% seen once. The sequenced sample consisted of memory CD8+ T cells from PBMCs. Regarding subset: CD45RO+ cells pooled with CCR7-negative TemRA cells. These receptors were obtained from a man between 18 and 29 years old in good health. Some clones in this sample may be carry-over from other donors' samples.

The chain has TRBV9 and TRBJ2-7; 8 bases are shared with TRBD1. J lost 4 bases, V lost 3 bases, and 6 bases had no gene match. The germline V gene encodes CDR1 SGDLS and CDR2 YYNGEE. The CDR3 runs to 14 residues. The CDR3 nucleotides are TGTGCCAGCAGCGCGGGGGACAGGATTTACGAGCAGTACTTC. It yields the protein CASSAGDRIYEQYF.

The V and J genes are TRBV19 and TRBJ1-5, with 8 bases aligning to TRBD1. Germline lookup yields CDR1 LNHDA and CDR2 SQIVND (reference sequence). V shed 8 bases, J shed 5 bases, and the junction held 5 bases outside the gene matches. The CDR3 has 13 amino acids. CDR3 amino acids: CASSGQGYQPQHF. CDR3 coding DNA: TGTGCCAGTTCTGGACAGGGCTATCAGCCCCAGCATTTT.

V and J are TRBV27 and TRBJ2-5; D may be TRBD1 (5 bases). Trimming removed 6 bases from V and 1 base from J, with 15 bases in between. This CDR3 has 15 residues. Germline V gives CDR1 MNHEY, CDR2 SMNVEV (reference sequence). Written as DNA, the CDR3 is TGTGCCAGCAGCTTAGCTGGAAGGGGCCAAGAGACCCAGTACTTC. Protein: CASSLAGRGQETQYF.

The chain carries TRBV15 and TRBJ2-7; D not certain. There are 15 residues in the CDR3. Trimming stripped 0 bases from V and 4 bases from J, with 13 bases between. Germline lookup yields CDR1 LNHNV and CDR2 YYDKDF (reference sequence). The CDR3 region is CATSRDSAALYEQYF. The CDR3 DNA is TGTGCCACCAGCAGAGATTCCGCGGCATTGTACGAGCAGTACTTC.

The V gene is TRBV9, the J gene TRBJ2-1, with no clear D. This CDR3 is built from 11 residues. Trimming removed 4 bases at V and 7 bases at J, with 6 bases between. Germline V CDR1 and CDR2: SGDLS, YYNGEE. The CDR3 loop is CASSLQNEQFF. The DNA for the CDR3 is TGTGCCAGCAGCCTCCAAAATGAGCAGTTCTTC.

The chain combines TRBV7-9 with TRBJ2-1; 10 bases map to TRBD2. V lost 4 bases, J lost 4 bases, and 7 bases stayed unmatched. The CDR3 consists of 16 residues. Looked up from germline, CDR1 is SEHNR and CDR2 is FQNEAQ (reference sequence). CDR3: CASSSQSGRGYNEQFF. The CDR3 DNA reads TGTGCCAGCAGCTCGCAGAGCGGGAGGGGTTACAATGAGCAGTTCTTC.

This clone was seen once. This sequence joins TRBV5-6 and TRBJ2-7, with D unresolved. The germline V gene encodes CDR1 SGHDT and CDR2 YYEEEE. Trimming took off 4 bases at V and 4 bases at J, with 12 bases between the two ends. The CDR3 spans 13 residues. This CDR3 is CASSLTLQYEQYF. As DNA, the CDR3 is TGTGCCAGCAGCCTGACATTACAATACGAGCAGTACTTC.

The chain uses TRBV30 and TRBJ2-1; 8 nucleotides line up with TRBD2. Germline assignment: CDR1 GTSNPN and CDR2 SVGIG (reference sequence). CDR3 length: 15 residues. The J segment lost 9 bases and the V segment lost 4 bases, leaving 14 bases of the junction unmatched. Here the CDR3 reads CAWNLGERGTIEQFF. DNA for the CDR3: TGTGCCTGGAATCTGGGGGAGCGGGGGACAATTGAGCAGTTCTTC.

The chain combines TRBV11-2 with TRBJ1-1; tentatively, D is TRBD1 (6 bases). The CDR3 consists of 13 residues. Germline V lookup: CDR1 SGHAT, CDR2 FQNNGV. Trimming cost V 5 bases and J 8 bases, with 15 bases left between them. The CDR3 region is CASSGRTALEAFF. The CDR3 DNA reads TGTGCCAGCAGCGGACGGACAGCGCTAGAAGCTTTCTTT.

The CDR3: CASSVETGGPTDTQYF. The CDR3 region has the DNA TGTGCCAGCAGCGTGGAGACGGGAGGGCCCACAGATACGCAGTATTTT. The rearrangement links TRBV9 to TRBJ2-3, with 8 nucleotides matching TRBD2. The V and J ends lost 2 bases and 2 bases, in that order; junction bases with no gene match: 7. CDR1 and CDR2 from the germline V gene are SGDLS and YYNGEE. This CDR3 region has 16 residues.

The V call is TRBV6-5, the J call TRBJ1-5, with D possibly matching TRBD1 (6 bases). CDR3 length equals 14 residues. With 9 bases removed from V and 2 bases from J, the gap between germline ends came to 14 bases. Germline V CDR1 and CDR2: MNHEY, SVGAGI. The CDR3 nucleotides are TGTGCCAGTCGGGGGGCATCCGGCAATCAGCCCCAGCATTTT. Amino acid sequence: CASRGASGNQPQHF.

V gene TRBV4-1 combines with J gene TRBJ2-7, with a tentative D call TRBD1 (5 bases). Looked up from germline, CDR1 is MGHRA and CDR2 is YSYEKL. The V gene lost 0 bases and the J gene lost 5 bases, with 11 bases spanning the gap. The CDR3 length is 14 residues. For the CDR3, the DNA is TGCGCCAGCAGCCAAGAACTCAGGGCCAACGAGCAGTACTTC. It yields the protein CASSQELRANEQYF.

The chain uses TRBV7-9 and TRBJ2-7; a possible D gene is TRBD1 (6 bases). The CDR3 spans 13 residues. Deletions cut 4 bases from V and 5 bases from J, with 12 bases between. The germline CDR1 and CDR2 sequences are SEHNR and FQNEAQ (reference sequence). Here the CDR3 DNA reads TGTGCCAGCAGCTCCCAGGGGATTAACGAGCAGTACTTC. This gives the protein CASSSQGINEQYF.

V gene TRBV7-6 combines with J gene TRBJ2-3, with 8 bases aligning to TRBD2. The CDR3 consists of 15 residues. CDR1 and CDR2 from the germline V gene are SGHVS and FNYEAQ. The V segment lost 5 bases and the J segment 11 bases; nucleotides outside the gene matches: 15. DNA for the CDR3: TGTGCCAGCAGCACCATAGCGGGGCTCCCCCGTCAGCAGTATTTT. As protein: CASSTIAGLPRQQYF.

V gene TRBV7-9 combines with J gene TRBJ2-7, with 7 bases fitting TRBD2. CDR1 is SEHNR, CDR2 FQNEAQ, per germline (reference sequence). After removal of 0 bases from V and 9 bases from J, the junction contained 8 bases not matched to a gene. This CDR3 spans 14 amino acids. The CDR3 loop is CASSLALSQRGQYF. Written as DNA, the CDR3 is TGTGCCAGCAGCTTAGCCCTTTCCCAGCGGGGGCAGTACTTC.

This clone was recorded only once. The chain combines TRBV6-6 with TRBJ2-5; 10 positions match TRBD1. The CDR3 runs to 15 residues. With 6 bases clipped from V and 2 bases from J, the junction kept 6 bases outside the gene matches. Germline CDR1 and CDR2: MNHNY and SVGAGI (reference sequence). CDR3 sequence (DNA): TGTGCCAGCAGATCTCTGGGACAGGGGCAAGAGACCCAGTACTTC. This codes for CASRSLGQGQETQYF.

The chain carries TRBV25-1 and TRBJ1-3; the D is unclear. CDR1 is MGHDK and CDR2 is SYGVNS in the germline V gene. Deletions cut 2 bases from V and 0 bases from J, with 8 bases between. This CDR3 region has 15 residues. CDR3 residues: CASSERYFSGNTIYF. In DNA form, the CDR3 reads TGTGCCAGCAGTGAAAGGTATTTCTCTGGAAACACCATATATTTT.

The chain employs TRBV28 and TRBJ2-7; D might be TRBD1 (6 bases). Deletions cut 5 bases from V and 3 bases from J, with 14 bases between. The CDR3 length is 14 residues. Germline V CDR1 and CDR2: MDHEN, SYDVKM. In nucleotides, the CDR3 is TGTGCCAGCAGTCCACACAGGGTGGACTACGAGCAGTACTTC. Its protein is CASSPHRVDYEQYF.

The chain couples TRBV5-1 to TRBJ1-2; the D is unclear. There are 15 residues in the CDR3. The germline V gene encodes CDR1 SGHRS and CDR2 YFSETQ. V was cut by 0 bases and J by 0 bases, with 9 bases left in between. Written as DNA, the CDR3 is TGCGCCAGCAGCTTGGGTGACGGCCCTAACTATGGCTACACCTTC. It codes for CASSLGDGPNYGYTF.

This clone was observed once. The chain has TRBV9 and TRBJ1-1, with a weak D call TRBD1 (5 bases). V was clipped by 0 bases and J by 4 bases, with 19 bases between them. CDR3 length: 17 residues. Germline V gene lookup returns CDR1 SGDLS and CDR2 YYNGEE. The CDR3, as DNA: TGTGCCAGCAGCGTAGTGGGGGGAGGGGACGGTGCCACTGAAGCTTTCTTT. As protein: CASSVVGGGDGATEAFF.

The CDR3 DNA reads as TGCGCCAGCAGCCAACTTACCGGGACAGGAGAGACCCAGTACTTC. Protein sequence: CASSQLTGTGETQYF. J is TRBJ2-5 and V is TRBV4-3; 8 positions match TRBD1. The germline gives CDR1 LGHNA, CDR2 YSLEER. V lost 2 bases and J lost 4; bases outside the gene matches: 6. The CDR3 loop spans 15 amino acids.

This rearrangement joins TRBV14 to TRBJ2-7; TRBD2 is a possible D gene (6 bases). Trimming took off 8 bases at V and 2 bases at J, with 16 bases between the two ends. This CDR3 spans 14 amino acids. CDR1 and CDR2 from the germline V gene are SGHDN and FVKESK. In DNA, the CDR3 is TGTGCCAGCCGCGGGGCCTCTCCAGCCTACGAGCAGTACTTC. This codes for CASRGASPAYEQYF.